What follows is one T cell receptor (beta chain) and its context. Its antigen is unidentified. These data come from a study of regulatory T cells in long-lasting Graves disease. Across the whole study: Patients with persistent Graves' disease had over 5 years of antithyroid drugs and persistent TSH receptor antibodies.

General observations from the study: Persistent patients had a count of shared public clonotypes (approximately 3,000) that exceeded that of new patients (approximately 1,000). Persistent Graves' patients showed less TCR diversity than newly diagnosed ones.

This CDR3 comprises 10 residues. Germline V lookup: CDR1 SGHTS, CDR2 YDEGEE. Between the trimmed V and J ends, which lost 3 bases and 5 bases, there was a span of 3 bases. The TCR beta library used iRepertoire HTBI primers with Arm-PCR amplification of CDR3. TCRdb independently ran MiXCR on the multiplex PCR reads; one entry per CDR3 protein. This table has around 300,000 distinct CDR3 sequences, approximately 20% appearing once. Time point noted: persistent/refractory GD, antithyroid drugs over 5 years with positive TRAb. From PBMCs, RNA was extracted and then used to make the TCR library. Approximately 9.6-milliliter peripheral blood samples went into EDTA tubes.

Sequences were derived from peripheral blood mononuclear cells (PBMCs), sampled when the disease was refractory, from a patient treated with antithyroid drugs. The source of this sequence is a female donor with Graves disease. V is TRBV5-8 and J is TRBJ2-7, with D unclear. The chain's CDR3 is CASSWDEQYF. The CDR3 DNA reads as TGTGCCAGCAGCTGGGACGAGCAGTACTTC.